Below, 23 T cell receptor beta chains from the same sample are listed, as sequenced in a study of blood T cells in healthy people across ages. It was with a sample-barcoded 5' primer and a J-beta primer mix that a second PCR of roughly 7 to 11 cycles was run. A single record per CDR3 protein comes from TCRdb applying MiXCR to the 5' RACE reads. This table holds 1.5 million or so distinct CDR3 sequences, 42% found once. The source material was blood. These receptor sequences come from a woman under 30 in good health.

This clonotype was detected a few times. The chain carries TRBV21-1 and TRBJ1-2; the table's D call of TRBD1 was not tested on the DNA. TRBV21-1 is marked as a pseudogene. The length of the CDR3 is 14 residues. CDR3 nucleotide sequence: TGTGCCAGCAGCAACTCGGGGGGTGCCTATGGCTACACCTTC. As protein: CASSNSGGAYGYTF.

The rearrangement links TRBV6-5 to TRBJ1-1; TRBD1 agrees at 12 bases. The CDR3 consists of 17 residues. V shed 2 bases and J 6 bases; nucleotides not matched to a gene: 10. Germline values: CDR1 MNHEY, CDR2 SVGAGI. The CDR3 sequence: CASSYGGTGGAFSEAFF. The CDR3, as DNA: TGTGCCAGCAGTTACGGCGGGACAGGGGGCGCGTTCTCTGAAGCTTTCTTT.

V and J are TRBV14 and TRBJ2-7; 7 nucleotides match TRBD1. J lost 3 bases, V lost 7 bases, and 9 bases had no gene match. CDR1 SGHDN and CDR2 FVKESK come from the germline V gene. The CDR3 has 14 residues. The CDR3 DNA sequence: TGTGCCAGCAACCGAAAGGGGGACAGCTACGAGCAGTACTTC. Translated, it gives CASNRKGDSYEQYF. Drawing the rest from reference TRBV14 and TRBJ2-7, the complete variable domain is EAGVTQFPSHSVIEKGQTVTLRCDPISGHDNLYWYRRVMGKEIKFLLHFVKESKQDESGMPNNRFLAERTGGTYSTLKVQPAELEDSGVYFCASNRKGDSYEQYFGPGTRLTVT.

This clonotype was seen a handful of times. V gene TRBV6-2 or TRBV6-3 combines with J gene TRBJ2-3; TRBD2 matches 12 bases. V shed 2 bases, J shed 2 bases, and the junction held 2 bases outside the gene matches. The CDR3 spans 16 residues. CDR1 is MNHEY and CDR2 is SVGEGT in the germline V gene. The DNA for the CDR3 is TGTGCCAGCAGTTACGGACTAGCGGGGACCACAGATACGCAGTATTTT. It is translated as CASSYGLAGTTDTQYF.

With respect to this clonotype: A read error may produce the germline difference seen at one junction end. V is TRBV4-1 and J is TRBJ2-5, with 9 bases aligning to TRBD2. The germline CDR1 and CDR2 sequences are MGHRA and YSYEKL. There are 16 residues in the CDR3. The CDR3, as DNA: TGCGCCAGCAGCCTCCTAGCGGGGCGAATCCAAGGGACCCAGTACTTC. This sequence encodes CASSLLAGRIQGTQYF.

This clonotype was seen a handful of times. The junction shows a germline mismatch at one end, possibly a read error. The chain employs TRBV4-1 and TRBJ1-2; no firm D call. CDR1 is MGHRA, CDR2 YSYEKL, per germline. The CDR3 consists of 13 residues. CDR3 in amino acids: CASSQEAVYGYTF. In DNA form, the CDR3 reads TGTGCCAGCAGCCAAGAGGCAGTTTATGGCTACACCTTC.

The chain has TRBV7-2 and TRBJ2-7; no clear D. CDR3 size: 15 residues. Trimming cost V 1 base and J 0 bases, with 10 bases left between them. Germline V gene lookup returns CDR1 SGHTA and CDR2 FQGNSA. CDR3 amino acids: CASSLGIFVSYEQYF. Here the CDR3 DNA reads TGTGCCAGCAGCTTAGGTATATTCGTCTCCTACGAGCAGTACTTC.

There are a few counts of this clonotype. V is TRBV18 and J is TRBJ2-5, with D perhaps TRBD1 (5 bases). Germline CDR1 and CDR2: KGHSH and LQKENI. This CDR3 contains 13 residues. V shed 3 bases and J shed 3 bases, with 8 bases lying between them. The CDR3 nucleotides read TGTGCCAGCTCACCGGCGACAGAAGAGACCCAGTACTTC. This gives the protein CASSPATEETQYF. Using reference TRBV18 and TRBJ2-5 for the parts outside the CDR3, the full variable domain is NAGVMQNPRHLVRRRGQEARLRCSPMKGHSHVYWYRQLPEEGLKFMVYLQKENIIDESGMPKERFSAEFPKEGPSILRIQQVVRGDSAAYFCASSPATEETQYFGPGTRLLVL.

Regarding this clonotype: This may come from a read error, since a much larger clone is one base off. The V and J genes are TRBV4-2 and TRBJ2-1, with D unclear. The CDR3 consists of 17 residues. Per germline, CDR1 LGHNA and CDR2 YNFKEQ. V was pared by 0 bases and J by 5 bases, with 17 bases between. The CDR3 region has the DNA TGTGCCAGCAGCCAAGATCTAGTTGTGGCGACGAACAATGAGCAGTTCTTC. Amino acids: CASSQDLVVATNNEQFF.

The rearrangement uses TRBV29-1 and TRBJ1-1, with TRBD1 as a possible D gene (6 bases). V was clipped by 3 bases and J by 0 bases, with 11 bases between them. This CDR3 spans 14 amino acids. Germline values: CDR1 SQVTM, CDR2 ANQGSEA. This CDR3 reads CSVDRGAMNTEAFF. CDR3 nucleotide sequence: TGCAGCGTTGACCGGGGGGCGATGAACACTGAAGCTTTCTTT.

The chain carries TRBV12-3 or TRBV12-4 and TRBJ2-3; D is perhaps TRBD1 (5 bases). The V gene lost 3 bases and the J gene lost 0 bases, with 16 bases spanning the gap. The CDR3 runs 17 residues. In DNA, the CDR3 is TGTGCCAGCAGTTTGTCCGTAAGGGGAAGGAGCACAGATACGCAGTATTTT. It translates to CASSLSVRGRSTDTQYF.

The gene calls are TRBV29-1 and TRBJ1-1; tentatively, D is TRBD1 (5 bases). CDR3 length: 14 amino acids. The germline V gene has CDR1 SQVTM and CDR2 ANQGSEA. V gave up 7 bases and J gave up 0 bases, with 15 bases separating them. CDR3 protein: CSAGAGRVNTEAFF. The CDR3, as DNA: TGCAGCGCGGGTGCGGGACGGGTGAACACTGAAGCTTTCTTT. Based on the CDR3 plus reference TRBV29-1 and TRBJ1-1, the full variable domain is SAVISQKPSRDICQRGTSLTIQCQVDSQVTMMFWYRQQPGQSLTLIATANQGSEATYESGFVIDKFPISRPNLTFSTLTVSNMSPEDSSIYLCSAGAGRVNTEAFFGQGTRLTVV.

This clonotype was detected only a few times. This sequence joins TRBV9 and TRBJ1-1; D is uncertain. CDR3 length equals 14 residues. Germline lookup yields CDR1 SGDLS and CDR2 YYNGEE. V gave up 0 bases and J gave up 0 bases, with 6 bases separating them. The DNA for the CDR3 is TGTGCCAGCAGCGTAGGATGGGTGAACACTGAAGCTTTCTTT. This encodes CASSVGWVNTEAFF.

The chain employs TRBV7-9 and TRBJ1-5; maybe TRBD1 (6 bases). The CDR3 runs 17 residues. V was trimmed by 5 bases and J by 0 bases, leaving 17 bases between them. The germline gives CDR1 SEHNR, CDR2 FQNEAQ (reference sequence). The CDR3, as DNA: TGTGCCAGCAGCAACCCCGAGGGGGAGTATAGCAATCAGCCCCAGCATTTT. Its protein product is CASSNPEGEYSNQPQHF.

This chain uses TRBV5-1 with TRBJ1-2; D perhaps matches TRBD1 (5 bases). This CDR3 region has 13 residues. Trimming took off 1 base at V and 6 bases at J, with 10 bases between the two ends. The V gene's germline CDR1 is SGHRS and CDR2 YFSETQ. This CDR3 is CASSLSGDNGYTF. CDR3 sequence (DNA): TGCGCCAGCAGCTTGTCGGGGGATAATGGCTACACCTTC.

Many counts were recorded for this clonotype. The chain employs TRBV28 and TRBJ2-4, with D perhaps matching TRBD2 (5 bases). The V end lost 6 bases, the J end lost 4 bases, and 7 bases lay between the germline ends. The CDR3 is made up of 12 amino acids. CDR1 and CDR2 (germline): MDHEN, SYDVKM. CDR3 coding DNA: TGTGCCAGCAGCTCGGGGAAAAACATTCAGTACTTC. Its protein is CASSSGKNIQYF.

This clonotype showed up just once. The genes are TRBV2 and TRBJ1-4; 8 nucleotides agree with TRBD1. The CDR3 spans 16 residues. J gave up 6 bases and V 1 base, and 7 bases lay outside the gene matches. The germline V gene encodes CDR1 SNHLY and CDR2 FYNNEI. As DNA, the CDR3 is TGTGCCAGCAGTGAAGAGGACAGGGTTGTGGATGAAAAACTGTTTTTT. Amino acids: CASSEEDRVVDEKLFF.

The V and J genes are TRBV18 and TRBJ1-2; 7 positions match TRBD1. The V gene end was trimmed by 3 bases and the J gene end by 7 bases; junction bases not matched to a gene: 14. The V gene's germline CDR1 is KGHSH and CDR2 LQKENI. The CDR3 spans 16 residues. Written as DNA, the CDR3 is TGTGCCAGCTCACCGTCTTCAGGGGGAATTGTCTTTGGCTACACCTTC. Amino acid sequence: CASSPSSGGIVFGYTF.

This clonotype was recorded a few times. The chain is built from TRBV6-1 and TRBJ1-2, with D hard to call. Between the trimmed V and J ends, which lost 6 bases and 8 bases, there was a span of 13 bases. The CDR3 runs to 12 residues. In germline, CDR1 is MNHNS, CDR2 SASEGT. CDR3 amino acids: CASRRDSEGYTF. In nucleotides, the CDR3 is TGTGCCAGCAGGAGGGATTCAGAGGGCTACACCTTC.

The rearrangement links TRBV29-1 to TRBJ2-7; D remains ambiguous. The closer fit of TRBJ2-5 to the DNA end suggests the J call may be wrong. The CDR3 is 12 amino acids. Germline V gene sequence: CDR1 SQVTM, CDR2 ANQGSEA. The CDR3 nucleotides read TGCAGCGCGACGGACGGCCAAGAGACCCAGTACTTC. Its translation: CSATDGQETQYF.

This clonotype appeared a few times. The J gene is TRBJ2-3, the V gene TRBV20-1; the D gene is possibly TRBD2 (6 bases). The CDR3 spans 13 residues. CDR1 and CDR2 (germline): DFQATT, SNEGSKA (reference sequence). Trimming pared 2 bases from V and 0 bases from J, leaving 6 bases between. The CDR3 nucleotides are TGCAGTGCTAGACTAGCGAGCACAGATACGCAGTATTTT. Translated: CSARLASTDTQYF.

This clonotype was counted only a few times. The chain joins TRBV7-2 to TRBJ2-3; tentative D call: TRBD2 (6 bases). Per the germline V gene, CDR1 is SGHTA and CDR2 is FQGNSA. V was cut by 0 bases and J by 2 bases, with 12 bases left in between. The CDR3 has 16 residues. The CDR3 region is CASSLAPGTLTDTQYF. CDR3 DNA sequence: TGTGCCAGCAGCTTAGCTCCCGGGACTCTCACAGATACGCAGTATTTT.

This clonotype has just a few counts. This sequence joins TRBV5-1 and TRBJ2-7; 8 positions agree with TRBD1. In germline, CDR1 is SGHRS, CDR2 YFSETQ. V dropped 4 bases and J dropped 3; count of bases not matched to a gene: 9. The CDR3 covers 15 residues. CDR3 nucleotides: TGCGCCAGCAGCACACGAACCGGACAGGGCTACGAGCAGTACTTC. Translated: CASSTRTGQGYEQYF.